Each of the 31 T cell receptor beta chains below was sequenced from the same sample in a study of blood T cell repertoires in COVID-19. Produced via immunoSEQ multiplex PCR; TCRdb's table is partial and in-frame only. The repertoire holds 280,000 or so clones, with approximately 91% as singletons. What was sequenced was peripheral blood. The receptors stem from a man in his late teens or twenties with active or convalescent COVID-19.

The chain combines TRBV25-1 with TRBJ1-5; D perhaps matches TRBD1 (6 bases). V was clipped by 4 bases and J by 7 bases, with 14 bases between them. Germline CDR1 and CDR2: MGHDK and SYGVNS. This CDR3 is built from 14 residues. CDR3 coding DNA: TGTGCCAGCAGTGCAGCACAGGGCGCCCAGCCCCAGCATTTT. Its translation is CASSAAQGAQPQHF. Together with reference TRBV25-1 and TRBJ1-5, the CDR3 gives the full variable domain: EADIYQTPRYLVIGTGKKITLECSQTMGHDKMYWYQQDPGMELHLIHYSYGVNSTEKGDLSSESTVSRIRTEHFPLTLESARPSHTSQYLCASSAAQGAQPQHFGDGTRLSIL.

This clone was detected ten times or more. The chain recombines TRBV11-2 with TRBJ2-4, with TRBD2 identical over 8 bases. This CDR3 has 17 amino acids. V was clipped by 5 bases and J by 0 bases; unmatched bases: 9. Looked up from germline, CDR1 is SGHAT and CDR2 is FQNNGV. DNA for the CDR3: TGTGCCAGCAGCCCCGGTACTAGCGGAGAAGCCAAAAACATTCAGTACTTC. The encoded protein is CASSPGTSGEAKNIQYF.

The genes are TRBV5-6 and TRBJ2-7; D unresolved. The CDR3 loop spans 12 amino acids. The V gene lost 3 bases and the J gene lost 1 base, with 5 bases spanning the gap. CDR1 and CDR2 from the germline V gene are SGHDT and YYEEEE. The CDR3 loop is CASSSSSYEQYF. The CDR3 nucleotides are TGTGCCAGCAGCTCCAGTTCCTACGAGCAGTACTTC.

This clone was seen once. V usage is TRBV9 and J usage is TRBJ2-5; 10 nucleotides match TRBD2. Losses at the gene ends were 0 bases for V and 2 bases for J; bases not matched to a gene: 7. Germline V gene data show CDR1 as SGDLS and CDR2 as YYNGEE. CDR3 length: 17 amino acids. Written as DNA, the CDR3 is TGTGCCAGCAGCGTAGGCTGGACTAGCGGTCAACAAGAGACCCAGTACTTC. It is translated as CASSVGWTSGQQETQYF.

In regard to this clone: Other DNA variants within this sample encode the same CDR3. The chain carries TRBV6-1 and TRBJ2-7, with D uncertain. CDR1 MNHNS and CDR2 SASEGT come from the germline V gene. This CDR3 contains 12 residues. V was trimmed by 0 bases and J by 3 bases, leaving 3 bases between them. This CDR3 reads CASSEASYEQYF. For the CDR3, the DNA is TGTGCCAGCAGTGAAGCCAGCTACGAGCAGTACTTC.

The chain couples TRBV19 to TRBJ1-3; D is perhaps TRBD1 (6 bases). The CDR3 covers 18 residues. The V and J ends lost 3 bases and 0 bases respectively, with 18 bases between them. Germline CDR1 and CDR2: LNHDA and SQIVND (reference sequence). CDR3 residues: CASSIRPSDRSSGNTIYF. Here the CDR3 DNA reads TGTGCCAGTAGTATTAGACCCTCCGACAGGAGCTCTGGAAACACCATATATTTT.

The chain carries TRBV4-3 and TRBJ2-7; no firm D call. The CDR3 spans 14 residues. Trimming removed 1 base at V and 5 bases at J, with 12 bases between. Germline V gene data show CDR1 as LGHNA and CDR2 as YSLEER. CDR3 sequence: CASSQGSGSDEQYF. CDR3 DNA sequence: TGCGCCAGCAGCCAAGGCTCAGGCTCGGACGAGCAGTACTTC.

The chain uses TRBV2 and TRBJ2-7; 9 bases agree with TRBD1. Germline CDR1 is SNHLY and CDR2 is FYNNEI. V lost 5 bases to trimming and J lost 2 bases; unmatched junction nucleotides: 1. This CDR3 contains 13 residues. The chain's CDR3 is CASSTGGAYEQYF. The CDR3 DNA reads TGTGCCAGCAGTACAGGGGGCGCCTACGAGCAGTACTTC.

Regarding this clone: Other DNA sequences in the same sample also yield this CDR3. The chain recombines TRBV9 with TRBJ2-7; 9 nucleotides line up with TRBD1. The V and J ends lost 0 bases and 3 bases, in that order; junction bases with no gene match: 1. This CDR3 is 14 amino acids long. The germline V gene encodes CDR1 SGDLS and CDR2 YYNGEE. The CDR3 DNA follows: TGTGCCAGCAGCGTAGGGACAGGGGACTACGAGCAGTACTTC. Amino acids: CASSVGTGDYEQYF.

The chain employs TRBV5-5 and TRBJ1-5, with D hard to call. Germline V gives CDR1 SGHKS, CDR2 YYEKEE (reference sequence). This CDR3 is built from 15 residues. Trimming stripped 0 bases from V and 0 bases from J, with 7 bases between. The CDR3: CASSLDGVSNQPQHF. The CDR3 DNA is TGTGCCAGCAGCTTGGACGGGGTTAGCAATCAGCCCCAGCATTTT.

The CDR3 coding sequence is TGTGCCACTGCCCCGGGACAGGGCAAGAGCTATGGCTACACCTTC. It yields the protein CATAPGQGKSYGYTF. The chain is built from TRBV19 and TRBJ1-2; TRBD1 aligns across 9 bases. The CDR3 length is 15 residues. V gave up 10 bases and J gave up 4 bases; unmatched junction bases: 13. Germline loops: CDR1 LNHDA, CDR2 SQIVND (reference sequence). The full variable domain, in which reference TRBV19 and TRBJ1-2 provide the parts outside the CDR3, is DGGITQSPKYLFRKEGQNVTLSCEQNLNHDAMYWYRQDPGQGLRLIYYSQIVNDFQKGDIAEGYSVSREKKESFPLTVTSAQKNPTAFYLCATAPGQGKSYGYTFGSGTRLTVV.

This clone was seen once. The chain is built from TRBV15 and TRBJ2-3, with TRBD2 matching 10 bases. Looked up from germline, CDR1 is LNHNV and CDR2 is YYDKDF (reference sequence). The J segment lost 5 bases and the V segment lost 1 base, leaving 12 bases of the junction unmatched. The CDR3 totals 18 residues. The CDR3 coding sequence is TGTGCCACCAGCAGAGTCTTCAGCGGGGGGGCAGGTTTAGATACGCAGTATTTT. Protein product: CATSRVFSGGAGLDTQYF.

The V and J genes are TRBV27 and TRBJ1-3, with D possibly matching TRBD1 (5 bases). Trimming left V 2 bases short and J 2 bases short, with 10 bases between. CDR1 MNHEY and CDR2 SMNVEV come from the germline V gene (reference sequence). The CDR3 totals 15 residues. This CDR3 reads CASSLNVGPGNTIYF. The CDR3 nucleotides are TGTGCCAGCAGTTTAAATGTGGGGCCTGGAAACACCATATATTTT.

V and J are TRBV29-1 and TRBJ1-1; D is perhaps TRBD1 (6 bases). The germline V gene encodes CDR1 SQVTM and CDR2 ANQGSEA. V was trimmed by 4 bases and J by 8 bases, leaving 14 bases between them. CDR3 length: 12 residues. CDR3 coding DNA: TGCAGCGTTGGGGGGGGGCTTTCCGAAGCTTTCTTT. Residues: CSVGGGLSEAFF.

The CDR3 spells CASSEGVAGGYEQYF. In nucleotides, the CDR3 is TGTGCCAGCTCAGAGGGCGTAGCGGGGGGATACGAGCAGTACTTC. The V and J genes are TRBV2 and TRBJ2-7; 10 bases line up with TRBD2. The junction had 11 bases not matched to a gene; V was cut back by 8 bases and J by 4 bases. The germline CDR1 and CDR2 sequences are SNHLY and FYNNEI. The CDR3 is 15 amino acids.

The gene calls are TRBV29-1 and TRBJ2-2; the D gene is possibly TRBD2 (6 bases). From germline, CDR1 is SQVTM and CDR2 ANQGSEA. This CDR3 comprises 14 residues. Between the trimmed V and J ends, which lost 6 bases and 4 bases, there was a span of 15 bases. The CDR3 loop reads CSVMTQRVTGELFF. The CDR3 DNA is TGCAGCGTAATGACGCAGCGGGTCACCGGGGAGCTGTTTTTT.

The genes are TRBV4-1 and TRBJ1-2; 9 bases line up with TRBD1. Germline V gives CDR1 MGHRA, CDR2 YSYEKL. This CDR3 region has 13 residues. V gave up 1 base and J gave up 8 bases; unmatched junction bases: 2. The CDR3 region is CASSQGTGEGYTF. The CDR3 coding sequence is TGCGCCAGCAGCCAAGGGACAGGGGAAGGCTACACCTTC.

V gene TRBV7-9 combines with J gene TRBJ2-5, with TRBD2 identical over 10 bases. The junction had 4 bases not matched to a gene; V was cut back by 2 bases and J by 4 bases. There are 15 residues in the CDR3. Germline CDR1 reads SEHNR; CDR2 reads FQNEAQ (reference sequence). The CDR3 sequence is CASSLIRTSGETQYF. The CDR3 nucleotides are TGTGCCAGCAGCTTAATCCGGACTAGCGGAGAGACCCAGTACTTC.

This rearrangement joins TRBV5-4 to TRBJ1-4; TRBD1 aligns across 10 bases. CDR1 SGHNT and CDR2 YYREEE come from the germline V gene (reference sequence). This CDR3 spans 14 amino acids. Trimming cost V 5 bases and J 8 bases; bases outside gene matches: 6. The chain's CDR3 is CASSSGQGREKLFF. The CDR3 bases are TGTGCCAGCAGTTCGGGACAGGGGCGGGAAAAACTGTTTTTT.

The J gene is TRBJ1-4, the V gene TRBV5-5; D is ambiguous. V was pared by 2 bases and J by 2 bases, with 7 bases between. Germline assignment: CDR1 SGHKS and CDR2 YYEKEE (reference sequence). CDR3 length: 14 residues. The CDR3 protein is CASSFSGTNEKLFF. In DNA form, the CDR3 reads TGTGCCAGCAGCTTCTCGGGGACTAATGAAAAACTGTTTTTT. The entire variable domain, with the rest obtained from reference TRBV5-5 and TRBJ1-4, is as follows: DAGVTQSPTHLIKTRGQQVTLRCSPISGHKSVSWYQQVLGQGPQFIFQYYEKEERGRGNFPDRFSARQFPNYSSELNVNALLLGDSALYLCASSFSGTNEKLFFGSGTQLSVL.

The rearrangement links TRBV19 to TRBJ1-6, with D maybe TRBD1 (5 bases). The ends were cut back, 0 bases at V and 8 bases at J, with 14 bases in the middle. This CDR3 comprises 16 residues. From germline, CDR1 is LNHDA and CDR2 SQIVND (reference sequence). CDR3 DNA sequence: TGTGCCAGTAGTATAGATCCAGGGATGGGTTATTCACCCCTCCACTTT. It encodes CASSIDPGMGYSPLHF.

The chain is built from TRBV25-1 and TRBJ1-4, with TRBD1 identical over 7 bases. The CDR3 is 15 residues long. Germline V gives CDR1 MGHDK, CDR2 SYGVNS. V dropped 2 bases and J dropped 5; count of bases not matched to a gene: 5. The CDR3 DNA reads as TGTGCCAGCAGTGAAACCGGGACAGTAAATGAAAAACTGTTTTTT. Protein: CASSETGTVNEKLFF.

The chain couples TRBV9 to TRBJ2-2; 12 nucleotides line up with TRBD2. This CDR3 contains 17 residues. Germline assignment: CDR1 SGDLS and CDR2 YYNGEE. V lost 4 bases and J lost 4; bases outside the gene matches: 8. DNA of the CDR3: TGTGCCAGCAGCTTCCCACTAGCGGGGGGAATCACCGGGGAGCTGTTTTTT. Translation: CASSFPLAGGITGELFF.

A word on this clone: The sample holds other DNA sequences that translate to the same CDR3. This chain links TRBV9 with TRBJ1-1, with D hard to call. Germline CDR1 and CDR2: SGDLS and YYNGEE. The V gene lost 0 bases and the J gene lost 5 bases, with 5 bases spanning the gap. The length of the CDR3 is 12 residues. The CDR3 reads CASSVGGTEAFF. Here the CDR3 DNA reads TGTGCCAGCAGCGTAGGCGGGACTGAAGCTTTCTTT.

This clone turned up a few times. CDR3 residues: CASRVGGRNEQFF. In DNA, the CDR3 is TGTGCCAGCAGGGTAGGGGGTAGGAATGAGCAGTTCTTC. This rearrangement joins TRBV5-4 to TRBJ2-1, with D possibly TRBD1 on 6 matching bases. The ends were cut back, 5 bases at V and 7 bases at J, with 13 bases in the middle. Germline CDR1 reads SGHNT; CDR2 reads YYREEE (reference sequence). This CDR3 is built from 13 residues.

The CDR3 here is CSVTGNYGYTF. The CDR3 DNA reads TGCAGCGTTACAGGGAACTATGGCTACACCTTC. The V and J genes are TRBV29-1 and TRBJ1-2; tentatively, D is TRBD1 (6 bases). This CDR3 region has 11 residues. The V end was cut by 5 bases, the J end by 2 bases, with 6 bases between. The V gene's germline CDR1 is SQVTM and CDR2 ANQGSEA. The complete variable domain, with remaining parts taken from reference TRBV29-1 and TRBJ1-2, reads SAVISQKPSRDICQRGTSLTIQCQVDSQVTMMFWYRQQPGQSLTLIATANQGSEATYESGFVIDKFPISRPNLTFSTLTVSNMSPEDSSIYLCSVTGNYGYTFGSGTRLTVV.

The chain is built from TRBV3-1 (or the pseudogene TRBV3-2) and TRBJ2-3; 8 bases line up with TRBD1. In germline, CDR1 is LGHDT, CDR2 YNNKEL (reference sequence). This CDR3 is built from 15 residues. With V trimmed by 4 bases and J by 0 bases, 3 bases remained unmatched. The CDR3 loop is CASSPRQGSTDTQYF. The CDR3 DNA reads TGTGCCAGCAGCCCGAGACAGGGGAGCACAGATACGCAGTATTTT.

Worth noting for this clone: Distinct nucleotide sequences in the sample also encode this CDR3. The V and J genes are TRBV11-2 and TRBJ2-3, with unresolved D. V was pared by 3 bases and J by 0 bases, with 4 bases between. The CDR3 covers 13 residues. Germline V CDR1 and CDR2: SGHAT, FQNNGV. Here the CDR3 reads CASSLASTDTQYF. The CDR3, as DNA: TGTGCCAGCAGCTTGGCTAGCACAGATACGCAGTATTTT. The whole variable domain, filled in from reference TRBV11-2 and TRBJ2-3, reads EAGVAQSPRYKIIEKRQSVAFWCNPISGHATLYWYQQILGQGPKLLIQFQNNGVVDDSQLPKDRFSAERLKGVDSTLKIQPAKLEDSAVYLCASSLASTDTQYFGPGTRLTVL.

V and J are TRBV19 and TRBJ1-4; D gene uncertain. Deletions cut 3 bases from V and 8 bases from J, with 4 bases between. This CDR3 contains 11 residues. Germline values: CDR1 LNHDA, CDR2 SQIVND (reference sequence). Here the CDR3 reads CASSMTEKLFF. CDR3 sequence (DNA): TGTGCCAGTAGTATGACAGAAAAACTGTTTTTT.

The CDR3 bases are TGTGCCAGCAGTCCCCGGGGGACAGGGACCGAAAAACTGTTTTTT. Its translation is CASSPRGTGTEKLFF. This chain uses TRBV28 with TRBJ1-4, with TRBD1 matching 9 bases. V lost 5 bases to trimming and J lost 8 bases; unmatched junction nucleotides: 9. The CDR3 totals 15 residues. Germline V gene lookup returns CDR1 MDHEN and CDR2 SYDVKM. Drawing the rest from reference TRBV28 and TRBJ1-4, the complete variable domain is DVKVTQSSRYLVKRTGEKVFLECVQDMDHENMFWYRQDPGLGLRLIYFSYDVKMKEKGDIPEGYSVSREKKERFSLILESASTNQTSMYLCASSPRGTGTEKLFFGSGTQLSVL.

The chain recombines TRBV7-8 with TRBJ1-4; 9 bases are a match to TRBD1. Germline CDR1 is SGHVS and CDR2 is FQNEAQ. V trimming: 7 bases; J trimming: 2 bases; junction bases outside the gene matches: 14. This CDR3 is 18 amino acids long. CDR3 DNA sequence: TGTGCCAGCACCCCTTTGGGGGACAGGGTCACGACTAATGAAAAACTGTTTTTT. Protein sequence: CASTPLGDRVTTNEKLFF.